These 26 T cell receptor beta chains were sequenced from one sample in a study of cytomegalovirus exposure and HLA in healthy donors. Primers included in the PCR were 60 Vbeta and 13 Jbeta primers. Sequencing used immunoSEQ multiplex PCR; TCRdb keeps in-frame clones, though not all of them. The table has around 94,000 clones, about 77% seen once. Sequenced input: PBMCs. The source is a woman in her thirties or forties in good health and CMV-seronegative.

The J gene is TRBJ1-2, the V gene TRBV7-9, with a possible D match to TRBD1 (5 bases). The CDR3 runs to 13 residues. Trimming left V 5 bases short and J 3 bases short, with 10 bases between. Germline lookup yields CDR1 SEHNR and CDR2 FQNEAQ (reference sequence). CDR3: CASSTGTHYGYTF. The CDR3 bases are TGTGCCAGCAGCACCGGGACTCACTATGGCTACACCTTC. The whole variable domain, filled in from reference TRBV7-9 and TRBJ1-2, reads DTGVSQNPRHKITKRGQNVTFRCDPISEHNRLYWYRQTLGQGPEFLTYFQNEAQLEKSRLLSDRFSAERPKGSFSTLEIQRTEQGDSAMYLCASSTGTHYGYTFGSGTRLTVV.

This clone was found a few times. The CDR3 sequence: CASSLSFDSSGNTIYF. CDR3 coding DNA: TGTGCCAGCAGTTTATCCTTCGACAGTTCTGGAAACACCATATATTTT. The chain has TRBV27 and TRBJ1-3; D perhaps matches TRBD1 (5 bases). Trimming pared 0 bases from V and 1 base from J, leaving 10 bases between. CDR1 MNHEY and CDR2 SMNVEV come from the germline V gene (reference sequence). The CDR3 sequence is 16 residues long.

The chain uses TRBV5-6 and TRBJ2-4; TRBD2 agrees at 7 bases. This CDR3 spans 19 amino acids. Germline V gives CDR1 SGHDT, CDR2 YYEEEE. The trim removed 4 bases at V and 2 bases at J, leaving 18 bases unmatched. CDR3 coding DNA: TGTGCCAGCAGCCTCCGCCCCGATGGGGGGGAGGTAACCAAAAACATTCAGTACTTC. This translates into CASSLRPDGGEVTKNIQYF. Full variable domain (remainder filled in from reference TRBV5-6 and TRBJ2-4): DAGVTQSPTHLIKTRGQQVTLRCSPKSGHDTVSWYQQALGQGPQFIFQYYEEEERQRGNFPDRFSGHQFPNYSSELNVNALLLGDSALYLCASSLRPDGGEVTKNIQYFGAGTRLSVL.

CDR3 nucleotides: TGTGCCAGTAAGCCGGGACAGGCTGGGGGCACTGAAGCTTTCTTT. Translated, it gives CASKPGQAGGTEAFF. The chain couples TRBV19 to TRBJ1-1; TRBD1 aligns across 8 bases. Germline CDR1 and CDR2: LNHDA and SQIVND (reference sequence). V lost 7 bases and J lost 4; bases outside the gene matches: 11. CDR3 size: 15 residues.

The chain joins TRBV6-1 to TRBJ1-2; 7 bases fit TRBD1. The germline CDR1 and CDR2 sequences are MNHNS and SASEGT. The length of the CDR3 is 13 residues. The V segment lost 7 bases and the J segment 3 bases; nucleotides outside the gene matches: 5. CDR3 sequence reads: CASTRQGHYGYTF. The CDR3 nucleotides read TGTGCCAGCACCCGACAGGGACACTATGGCTACACCTTC.

The rearrangement uses TRBV4-1 and TRBJ1-1; no firm D call. The CDR3 spans 16 residues. V shed 0 bases and J shed 5 bases, with 16 bases lying between them. Germline values: CDR1 MGHRA, CDR2 YSYEKL. The CDR3 region is CASSQESRRVGTEAFF. Written as DNA, the CDR3 is TGCGCCAGCAGCCAAGAAAGTCGGAGGGTCGGGACTGAAGCTTTCTTT.

This clone has a handful of counts. The chain couples TRBV7-6 to TRBJ1-1, with D unresolved. CDR3 size: 14 residues. Trimming removed 5 bases at V and 2 bases at J, with 12 bases between. Germline loops: CDR1 SGHVS, CDR2 FNYEAQ. CDR3 protein: CASSLSHRNTEAFF. The DNA of the CDR3 is TGTGCCAGCAGCCTTTCCCATAGAAACACTGAAGCTTTCTTT.

A single count supports this clone. This chain uses TRBV6-5 with TRBJ2-5, with 16 bases fitting TRBD2. The length of the CDR3 is 15 residues. The J segment lost 10 bases and the V segment lost 5 bases, leaving 7 bases of the junction unmatched. In germline, CDR1 is MNHEY, CDR2 SVGAGI. The CDR3 coding sequence is TGTGCCAGCAGTGCCGGGACTAGCGGGGGGGGATACCAGTACTTC. It yields the protein CASSAGTSGGGYQYF.

V and J are TRBV5-1 and TRBJ2-7; TRBD2 matches 9 bases. After removal of 4 bases from V and 4 bases from J, the junction contained 6 bases not matched to a gene. The germline CDR1 and CDR2 sequences are SGHRS and YFSETQ. The CDR3 runs 14 residues. As DNA, the CDR3 is TGCGCCAGCAGCATAGCGGGGGATAAGTACGAGCAGTACTTC. This encodes CASSIAGDKYEQYF.

The chain combines TRBV5-1 with TRBJ2-5; the D gene is possibly TRBD2 (7 bases). Germline values: CDR1 SGHRS, CDR2 YFSETQ. V was clipped by 4 bases and J by 5 bases, with 15 bases between them. The CDR3 consists of 14 residues. CDR3 coding DNA: TGCGCCAGCAGCCATGGGGGGGCCAGGGAGACCCAGTACTTC. Translation: CASSHGGARETQYF.

The chain joins TRBV5-6 to TRBJ2-1; 7 nucleotides line up with TRBD1. With 0 bases clipped from V and 4 bases from J, the junction kept 4 bases outside the gene matches. Germline CDR1 and CDR2: SGHDT and YYEEEE. CDR3 size: 15 residues. The CDR3 DNA reads TGTGCCAGCAGCTTGGTGGGACAGACTTACAATGAGCAGTTCTTC. Its translation: CASSLVGQTYNEQFF.

This chain joins TRBV29-1 and TRBJ2-3; 14 positions match TRBD2. Trimming at V came to 6 bases and at J to 1 base, leaving 9 bases not matched to a gene. The germline V gene has CDR1 SQVTM and CDR2 ANQGSEA. CDR3 length: 17 amino acids. The CDR3 region is CSVLRTSGGTGTDTQYF. CDR3 nucleotide sequence: TGCAGCGTCCTGCGGACTAGCGGGGGGACGGGCACAGATACGCAGTATTTT.

The chain uses TRBV12-5 and TRBJ2-3, with 7 positions matching TRBD2. The germline V gene has CDR1 LGHNT and CDR2 FRNRAP. V gave up 5 bases and J gave up 0 bases; unmatched junction bases: 5. The CDR3 sequence is 15 residues long. This CDR3 reads CASGLIGGSTDTQYF. Here the CDR3 DNA reads TGTGCTAGTGGTCTGATCGGGGGGAGCACAGATACGCAGTATTTT.

J is TRBJ1-1 and V is TRBV19; D call uncertain. The CDR3 contains 12 residues. The V gene lost 5 bases and the J gene lost 6 bases, with 10 bases spanning the gap. CDR1 and CDR2 from the germline V gene are LNHDA and SQIVND (reference sequence). CDR3 coding DNA: TGTGCCAGTAGTTCACAATACGCTGAAGCTTTCTTT. This encodes CASSSQYAEAFF.

Note on this clone: One end of the junction varies from germline; a read error may be responsible. The V gene is TRBV7-7, the J gene TRBJ2-3, with 8 bases identical to TRBD2. The CDR3 sequence is 15 residues long. Germline lookup yields CDR1 SSHAT and CDR2 FNYEAQ (reference sequence). The CDR3 here is CASSPGGEGIDTQYF. As DNA, the CDR3 is TGTGCTAGCAGCCCCGGGGGGGAGGGAATCGATACGCAGTATTTT. The full variable domain, completed using reference TRBV7-7 and TRBJ2-3, is GAGVSQSPRYKVTKRGQDVTLRCDPISSHATLYWYQQALGQGPEFLTYFNYEAQPDKSGLPSDRFSAERPEGSISTLTIQRTEQRDSAMYRCASSPGGEGIDTQYFGPGTRLTVL.

The chain employs TRBV19 and TRBJ2-5, with D possibly matching TRBD2 (6 bases). The V gene lost 3 bases and the J gene lost 6 bases, with 11 bases spanning the gap. The CDR3 is 13 residues long. CDR1 LNHDA and CDR2 SQIVND come from the germline V gene (reference sequence). CDR3 nucleotide sequence: TGTGCCAGTAGTATGGGGGGTGAGAAGACCCAGTACTTC. Translated, it gives CASSMGGEKTQYF.

The gene calls are TRBV6-5 and TRBJ2-3; possibly TRBD2 for D (5 bases). CDR3 length: 14 amino acids. In germline, CDR1 is MNHEY, CDR2 SVGAGI. Trimming stripped 8 bases from V and 3 bases from J, with 15 bases between. The CDR3 nucleotides read TGTGCCAGCCGTAATTTGTGGAGGACAGATACGCAGTATTTT. Encoded protein: CASRNLWRTDTQYF.

The chain has TRBV18 and TRBJ1-3, with 8 bases fitting TRBD1. The V and J ends lost 6 bases and 3 bases, in that order; junction bases with no gene match: 7. Looked up from germline, CDR1 is KGHSH and CDR2 is LQKENI. This CDR3 contains 15 residues. In DNA, the CDR3 is TGTGCCAGCTCTCCCAGGGGGCAAGTTGGAAACACCATATATTTT. Amino acid sequence: CASSPRGQVGNTIYF.

The V call is TRBV5-6, the J call TRBJ1-2, with TRBD1 matching over 10 bases. Germline V gene sequence: CDR1 SGHDT, CDR2 YYEEEE. Losses at the gene ends were 4 bases for V and 3 bases for J; bases not matched to a gene: 3. CDR3 length: 14 amino acids. This chain's CDR3 is CASSPDRGDYGYTF. In DNA form, the CDR3 reads TGTGCCAGCAGCCCGGACAGGGGGGACTATGGCTACACCTTC.

The chain combines TRBV6-5 with TRBJ1-1; the D gene is possibly TRBD1 (5 bases). Germline V CDR1 and CDR2: MNHEY, SVGAGI. The V and J ends lost 6 bases and 1 base respectively, with 15 bases between them. This CDR3 has 15 amino acids. The CDR3 loop reads CASSPARTRNTEAFF. As DNA, the CDR3 is TGTGCCAGCAGCCCCGCCCGGACACGGAACACTGAAGCTTTCTTT.

This clone has a single count. V usage is TRBV19 and J usage is TRBJ2-2; 7 bases map to TRBD1. This CDR3 is 15 amino acids long. Germline lookup yields CDR1 LNHDA and CDR2 SQIVND (reference sequence). V lost 3 bases to trimming and J lost 2 bases; unmatched junction nucleotides: 3. The CDR3 sequence is CASSIRGRNTGELFF. The CDR3 DNA follows: TGTGCCAGTAGTATTAGGGGGCGAAACACCGGGGAGCTGTTTTTT.

The chain has TRBV9 and TRBJ1-6; the D is unclear. V was shortened by 0 bases and J by 6 bases, with 22 bases between the two germline ends. This CDR3 contains 19 residues. Germline lookup yields CDR1 SGDLS and CDR2 YYNGEE. CDR3: CASSVVLLGRRILNSPLHF. The CDR3 nucleotides are TGTGCCAGCAGCGTAGTACTCCTTGGGAGACGCATCCTTAATTCACCCCTCCACTTT.

The chain joins TRBV7-2 to TRBJ2-5; D perhaps matches TRBD1 (5 bases). The V end lost 3 bases, the J end lost 5 bases, and 22 bases lay between the germline ends. The CDR3 is 17 residues long. Germline V gene sequence: CDR1 SGHTA, CDR2 FQGNSA. CDR3 coding DNA: TGTGCCAGCAGCTTGGCGGTAGGGGTATATGGGTCGGAGACCCAGTACTTC. Its translation is CASSLAVGVYGSETQYF.

The genes are TRBV6-5 and TRBJ1-1, with D possibly TRBD1 on 5 matching bases. The CDR3 covers 13 residues. CDR1 MNHEY and CDR2 SVGAGI come from the germline V gene. Trimming left V 2 bases short and J 8 bases short, with 12 bases between. The CDR3 nucleotides read TGTGCCAGCAGTTACACCGGACAATTGGAAGCTTTCTTT. Translated: CASSYTGQLEAFF.

The V and J genes are TRBV30 and TRBJ1-2, with TRBD1 identical over 7 bases. J was trimmed by 5 bases and V by 4 bases; bases with no gene match: 13. From germline, CDR1 is GTSNPN and CDR2 SVGIG (reference sequence). This CDR3 comprises 15 residues. The CDR3 sequence is CAWTQGGRPWYGYTF. The CDR3 DNA sequence: TGTGCCTGGACGCAAGGGGGCCGCCCGTGGTATGGCTACACCTTC.

This chain connects TRBV6-5 to TRBJ2-7; no clear D gene. This CDR3 is built from 12 residues. The ends were cut back, 7 bases at V and 0 bases at J, with 7 bases in the middle. Germline CDR1 MNHEY, CDR2 SVGAGI. The CDR3 sequence: CASKGGSYEQYF. The CDR3 DNA follows: TGTGCCAGCAAAGGCGGCTCCTACGAGCAGTACTTC.